This T cell receptor (beta chain) originates from a study of neoadjuvant anti-PD-1 for oral cavity cancer. Study-level information: Most patients had three to four biweekly doses of 3 mg/kg nivolumab before resection. Points from the study as a whole: After neoadjuvant nivolumab, PBMC T cell clonality was significantly higher in non-responders than responders.

Data came from immunoSEQ multiplex PCR; TCRdb stores just in-frame clones and leaves some out. The sample shows tens of thousands of clones, about 86% of them seen only once. This clone has only one observation. Its antigen is still unknown. Sample time point: after neoadjuvant nivolumab, at surgical resection. PBMCs were not maintained or expanded in culture before analysis. CDR1 MNHEY and CDR2 SMNVEV come from the germline V gene (reference sequence). This CDR3 is 12 amino acids long. V dropped 4 bases and J dropped 14; count of bases not matched to a gene: 7. The material sequenced was PBMCs, taken after nivolumab (anti-PD-1) treatment. The source is a person aged 35 to 85 with oral cavity squamous cell carcinoma. The chain links TRBV27 to TRBJ1-3; TRBD1 agrees at 8 bases. The CDR3 DNA reads TGTGCCAGCAGTTCGGGGGGACAGGCCCTATATTTT. Translated: CASSSGGQALYF.